The present entry profiles one TCR beta chain with its context. This table comes from immunoSEQ multiplex PCR, and its TCRdb copy is limited to in-frame clones, with some not included. Of 150,000 to 200,000 clones listed, about 90% are singletons. CDR1 is SNHLY and CDR2 is FYNNEI in the germline V gene. This CDR3 is 12 amino acids long. V dropped 5 bases and J dropped 7 bases, with 11 bases sitting between them. The data are from a study of blood T cell repertoires in COVID-19. Sequenced: peripheral blood. The sequence derives from a man aged 25-45 years with COVID-19, enrolled during active disease. The genes are TRBV2 and TRBJ1-2, with a weak D call TRBD1 (5 bases). For the CDR3, the DNA is TGTGCCAGCAGTAAAGACAGTTCTGGCTACACCTTC. Encoded protein: CASSKDSSGYTF.